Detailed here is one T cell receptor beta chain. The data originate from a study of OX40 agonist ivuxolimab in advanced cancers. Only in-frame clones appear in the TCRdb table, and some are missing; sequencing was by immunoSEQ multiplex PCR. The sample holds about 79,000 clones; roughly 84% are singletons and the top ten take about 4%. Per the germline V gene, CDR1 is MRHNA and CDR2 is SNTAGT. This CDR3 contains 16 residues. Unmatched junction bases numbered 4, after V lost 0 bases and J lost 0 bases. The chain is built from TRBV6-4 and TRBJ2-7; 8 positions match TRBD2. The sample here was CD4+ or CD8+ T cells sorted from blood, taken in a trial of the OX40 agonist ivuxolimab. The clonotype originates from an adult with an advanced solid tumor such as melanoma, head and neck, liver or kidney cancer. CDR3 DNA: TGTGCCAGCAGTGACTCTCGTAGCGGGACCTCCTACGAGCAGTACTTC. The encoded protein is CASSDSRSGTSYEQYF.